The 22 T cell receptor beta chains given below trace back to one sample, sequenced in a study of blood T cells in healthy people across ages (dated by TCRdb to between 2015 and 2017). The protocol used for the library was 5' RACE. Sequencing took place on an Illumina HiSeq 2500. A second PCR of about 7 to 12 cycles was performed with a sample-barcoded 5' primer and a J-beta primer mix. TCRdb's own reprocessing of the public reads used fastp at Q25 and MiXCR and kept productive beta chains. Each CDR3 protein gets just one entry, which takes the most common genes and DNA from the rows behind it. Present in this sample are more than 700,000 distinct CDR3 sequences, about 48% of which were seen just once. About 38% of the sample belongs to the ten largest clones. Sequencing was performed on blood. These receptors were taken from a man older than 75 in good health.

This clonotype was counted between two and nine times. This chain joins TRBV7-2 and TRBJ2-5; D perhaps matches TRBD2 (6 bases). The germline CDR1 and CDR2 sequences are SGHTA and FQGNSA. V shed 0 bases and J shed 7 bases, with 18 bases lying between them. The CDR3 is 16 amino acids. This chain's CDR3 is CASSLARQRLDGTQYF. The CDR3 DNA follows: TGTGCCAGCAGCTTAGCGCGACAGAGACTAGACGGGACCCAGTACTTC.

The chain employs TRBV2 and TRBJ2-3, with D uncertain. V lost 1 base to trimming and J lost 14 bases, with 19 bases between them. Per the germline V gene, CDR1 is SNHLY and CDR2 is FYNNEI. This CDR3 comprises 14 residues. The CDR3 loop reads CASSEVAVSRYAYF. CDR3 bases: TGTGCCAGCAGTGAAGTGGCGGTCTCCCGATACGCGTATTTT.

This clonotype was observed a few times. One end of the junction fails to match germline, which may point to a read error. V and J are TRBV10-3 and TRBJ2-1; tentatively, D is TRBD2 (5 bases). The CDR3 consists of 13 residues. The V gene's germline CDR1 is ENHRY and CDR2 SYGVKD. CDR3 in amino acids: CASSVRGNNEQFF. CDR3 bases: TGTGCCAGCAGTGTCCGGGGAAATAATGAGCAGTTCTTC.

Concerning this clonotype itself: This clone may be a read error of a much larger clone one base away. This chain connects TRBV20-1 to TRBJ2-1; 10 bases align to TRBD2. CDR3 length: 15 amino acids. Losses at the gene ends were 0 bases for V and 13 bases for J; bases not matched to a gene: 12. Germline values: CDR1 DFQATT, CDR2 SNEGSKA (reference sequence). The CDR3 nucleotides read TGCAGTGCTAGAGATCTGCCTAGCGGGGGTTCGACCCAGTTCTTC. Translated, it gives CSARDLPSGGSTQFF.

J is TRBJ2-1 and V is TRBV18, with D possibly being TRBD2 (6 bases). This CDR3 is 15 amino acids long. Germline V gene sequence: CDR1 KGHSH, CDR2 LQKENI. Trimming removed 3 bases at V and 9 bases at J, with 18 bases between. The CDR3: CASSPAAGRFGEQFF. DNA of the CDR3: TGTGCCAGCTCACCTGCGGCGGGGCGGTTTGGTGAGCAGTTCTTC. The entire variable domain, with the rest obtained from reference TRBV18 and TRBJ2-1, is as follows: NAGVMQNPRHLVRRRGQEARLRCSPMKGHSHVYWYRQLPEEGLKFMVYLQKENIIDESGMPKERFSAEFPKEGPSILRIQQVVRGDSAAYFCASSPAAGRFGEQFFGPGTRLTVL.

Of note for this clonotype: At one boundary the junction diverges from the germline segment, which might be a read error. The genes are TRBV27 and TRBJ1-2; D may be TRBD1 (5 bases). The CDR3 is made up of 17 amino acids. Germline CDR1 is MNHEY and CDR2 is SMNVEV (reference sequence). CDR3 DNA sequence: TGTGCCAGCAGTCTGCGAGGGGTCCGGGCTGGTAACTATGGCTATACCTTC. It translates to CASSLRGVRAGNYGYTF.

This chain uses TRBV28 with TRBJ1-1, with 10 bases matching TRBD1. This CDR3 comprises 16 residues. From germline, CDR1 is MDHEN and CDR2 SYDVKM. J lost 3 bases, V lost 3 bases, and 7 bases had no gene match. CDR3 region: CASSFQTGGVDTEAFF. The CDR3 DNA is TGTGCCAGCAGTTTCCAGACAGGGGGCGTGGACACTGAAGCTTTCTTT.

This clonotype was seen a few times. The CDR3 reads CAFRGSLETQYF. The CDR3 bases are TGTGCCTTCCGCGGCAGTTTGGAGACCCAGTACTTC. This chain links TRBV15 with TRBJ2-5; D unresolved. The V end lost 11 bases, the J end lost 5 bases, and 15 bases lay between the germline ends. There are 12 residues in the CDR3. Germline CDR1 and CDR2: LNHNV and YYDKDF (reference sequence).

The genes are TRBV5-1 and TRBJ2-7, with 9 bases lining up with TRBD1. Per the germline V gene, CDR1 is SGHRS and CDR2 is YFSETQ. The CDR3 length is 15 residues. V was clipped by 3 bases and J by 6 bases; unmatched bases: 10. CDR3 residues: CASSSTGQGRGEQYF. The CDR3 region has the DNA TGCGCCAGCAGCTCCACCGGACAGGGGCGAGGCGAGCAGTACTTC.

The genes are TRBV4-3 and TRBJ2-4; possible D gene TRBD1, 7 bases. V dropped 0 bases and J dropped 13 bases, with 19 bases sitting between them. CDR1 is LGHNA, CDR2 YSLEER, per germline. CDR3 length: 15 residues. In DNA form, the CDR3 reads TGCGCCAGCAGCCAAGATCGCGACAGGGCCCGGGAGCAGTACTTC. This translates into CASSQDRDRAREQYF.

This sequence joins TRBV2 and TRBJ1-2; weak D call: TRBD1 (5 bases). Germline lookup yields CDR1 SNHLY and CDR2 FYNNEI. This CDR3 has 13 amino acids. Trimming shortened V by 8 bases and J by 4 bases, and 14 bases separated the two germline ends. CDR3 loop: CASVAFGTYGYTF. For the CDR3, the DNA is TGTGCCAGCGTAGCGTTCGGGACCTATGGCTACACCTTC.

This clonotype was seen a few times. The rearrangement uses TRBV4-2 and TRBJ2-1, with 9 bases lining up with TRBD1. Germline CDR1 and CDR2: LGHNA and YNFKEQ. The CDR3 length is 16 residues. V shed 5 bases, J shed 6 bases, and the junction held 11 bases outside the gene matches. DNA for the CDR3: TGTGCCAGCAGCAAAGGGGGACAGGGTAGGGTCAATGAGCAGTTCTTC. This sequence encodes CASSKGGQGRVNEQFF.

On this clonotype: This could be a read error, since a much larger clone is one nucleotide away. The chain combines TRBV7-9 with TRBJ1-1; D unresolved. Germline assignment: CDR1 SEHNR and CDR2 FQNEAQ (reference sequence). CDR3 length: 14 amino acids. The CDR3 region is CASSLVSWATEVFF. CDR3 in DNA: TGTGCCAGCAGCTTAGTCTCATGGGCCACTGAAGTTTTCTTT.

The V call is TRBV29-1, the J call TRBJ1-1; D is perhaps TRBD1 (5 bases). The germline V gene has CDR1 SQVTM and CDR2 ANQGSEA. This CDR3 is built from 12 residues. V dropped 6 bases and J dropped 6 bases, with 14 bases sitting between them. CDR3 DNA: TGCAGCGTAGTGAGGGGTCTCGCTGAAGCTTTCTTT. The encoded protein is CSVVRGLAEAFF.

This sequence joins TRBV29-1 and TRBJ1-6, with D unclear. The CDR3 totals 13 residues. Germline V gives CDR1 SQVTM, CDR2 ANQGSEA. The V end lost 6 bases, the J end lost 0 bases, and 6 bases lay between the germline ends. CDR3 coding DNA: TGCAGCGTATTGCTCTCCTATAATTCACCCCTCCACTTT. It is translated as CSVLLSYNSPLHF.

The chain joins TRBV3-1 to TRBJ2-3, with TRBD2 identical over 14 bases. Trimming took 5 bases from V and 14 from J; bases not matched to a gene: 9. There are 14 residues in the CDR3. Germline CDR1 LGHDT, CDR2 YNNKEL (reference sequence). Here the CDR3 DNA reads TGTGCCAGCAGCGGGACTAGCGGGAGCAGATACGCGTATTTT. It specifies CASSGTSGSRYAYF.

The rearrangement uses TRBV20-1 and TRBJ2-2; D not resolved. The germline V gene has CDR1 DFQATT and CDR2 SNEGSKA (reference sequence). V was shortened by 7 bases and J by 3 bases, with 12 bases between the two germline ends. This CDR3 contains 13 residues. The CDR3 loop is CSVPGRYTGELFF. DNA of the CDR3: TGCAGTGTTCCGGGCCGTTACACCGGGGAGCTGTTTTTT.

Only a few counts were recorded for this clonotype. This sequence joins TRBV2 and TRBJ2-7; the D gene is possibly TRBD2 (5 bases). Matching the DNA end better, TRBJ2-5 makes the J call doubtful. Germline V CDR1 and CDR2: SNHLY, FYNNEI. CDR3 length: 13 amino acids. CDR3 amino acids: CASSEALRGTQYF. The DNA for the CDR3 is TGTGCCAGCAGTGAAGCGCTTCGGGGGACCCAGTACTTC.

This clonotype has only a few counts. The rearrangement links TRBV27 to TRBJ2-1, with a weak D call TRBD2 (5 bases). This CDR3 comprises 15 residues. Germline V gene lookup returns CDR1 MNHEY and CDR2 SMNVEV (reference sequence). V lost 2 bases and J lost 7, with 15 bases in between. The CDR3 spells CASSLVASSGNEQFF. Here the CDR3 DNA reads TGTGCCAGCAGTTTAGTAGCTAGCAGTGGGAATGAGCAGTTCTTC.

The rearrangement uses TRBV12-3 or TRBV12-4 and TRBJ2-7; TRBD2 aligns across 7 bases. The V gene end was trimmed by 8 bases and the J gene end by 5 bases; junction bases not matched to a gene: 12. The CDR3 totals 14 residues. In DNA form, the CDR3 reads TGTGCCAGCTCGTTTGGGGGGGAAGTACACGAGCAGTACTTC. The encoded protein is CASSFGGEVHEQYF.

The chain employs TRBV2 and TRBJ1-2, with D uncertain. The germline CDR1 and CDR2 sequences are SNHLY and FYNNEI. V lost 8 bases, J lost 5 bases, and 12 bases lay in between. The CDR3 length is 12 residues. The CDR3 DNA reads TGTGCCAGCTTCTCATCTGTTTATGGCTACACCTTC. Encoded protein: CASFSSVYGYTF.

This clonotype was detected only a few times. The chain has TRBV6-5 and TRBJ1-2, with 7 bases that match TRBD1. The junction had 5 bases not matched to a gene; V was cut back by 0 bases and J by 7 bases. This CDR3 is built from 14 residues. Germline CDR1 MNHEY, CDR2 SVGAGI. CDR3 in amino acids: CASSYSTGSAGYTF. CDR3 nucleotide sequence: TGTGCCAGCAGTTACTCGACAGGGAGTGCTGGCTACACCTTC.